This TCR beta chain appears in the sequencing data of a study of blood T cell repertoires in COVID-19. About the research overall: Both acute and convalescent COVID-19 samples were obtained from the United States, Italy and Spain. PBMCs, B-cell-depleted T cells, or T cells provided the cDNA or gDNA that made up the material.

In the original processing: Scientists estimated how many nucleated cells there were by amplifying reference gene primers. Profiling relied on immunoSEQ multiplex PCR, and the TCRdb table lists in-frame clones only, not all of them. From that table come the V and J calls and clone size; the DNA was used to work out D and trimming. The sample contains around 140,000 clones, 80% to 90% of which appear only once. With V trimmed by 5 bases and J by 4 bases, 6 bases remained unmatched. CDR3 size: 14 residues. Germline assignment: CDR1 MNHEY and CDR2 SMNVEV (reference sequence). This sequence originates from a woman in her fifties or sixties with acute or convalescent COVID-19. The rearrangement uses TRBV27 and TRBJ2-7, with 9 bases that match TRBD1. Sequencing was performed on peripheral blood. CDR3 loop: CASSPWDRAYEQYF. In DNA, the CDR3 is TGTGCCAGCAGTCCCTGGGACAGGGCTTACGAGCAGTACTTC.